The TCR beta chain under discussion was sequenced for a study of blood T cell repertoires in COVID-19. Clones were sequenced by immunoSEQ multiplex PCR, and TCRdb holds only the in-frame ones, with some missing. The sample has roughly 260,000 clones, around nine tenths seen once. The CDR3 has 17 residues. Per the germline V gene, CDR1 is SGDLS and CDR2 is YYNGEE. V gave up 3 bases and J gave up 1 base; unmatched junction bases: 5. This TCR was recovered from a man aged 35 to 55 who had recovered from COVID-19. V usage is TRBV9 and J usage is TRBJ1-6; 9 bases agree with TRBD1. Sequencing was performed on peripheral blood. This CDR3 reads CASSARQGESYNSPLHF. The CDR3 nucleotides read TGTGCCAGCAGCGCGCGACAGGGGGAGTCCTATAATTCACCCCTCCACTTT.